The 26 T cell receptor beta chains given below trace back to one sample, sequenced in a study of cytomegalovirus exposure and HLA in healthy donors. Profiling relied on immunoSEQ multiplex PCR, and the TCRdb table lists in-frame clones only, not all of them. The data hold approximately 150,000 clones, with 85% to 90% observed a single time. Sequencing used PBMCs. The receptors stem from a woman aged 18 to 35 in good health and CMV-seropositive.

The V gene is TRBV7-9, the J gene TRBJ1-4; D possibly corresponds to TRBD1 (6 bases). Germline CDR1 reads SEHNR; CDR2 reads FQNEAQ (reference sequence). V dropped 1 base and J dropped 8 bases, with 11 bases sitting between them. The CDR3 runs 14 residues. CDR3 in amino acids: CASSLVGRGEKLFF. The CDR3, as DNA: TGTGCCAGCAGCTTAGTGGGCAGGGGAGAAAAACTGTTTTTT.

The rearrangement links TRBV6-5 to TRBJ2-3; 7 bases are shared with TRBD1. With V trimmed by 4 bases and J by 5 bases, 6 bases remained unmatched. Germline lookup yields CDR1 MNHEY and CDR2 SVGAGI. The CDR3 runs 14 residues. The CDR3 reads CASSFVRGRDTQYF. CDR3 bases: TGTGCCAGCAGTTTTGTGAGGGGGCGAGATACGCAGTATTTT.

This clone was detected a few times. V usage is TRBV11-3 and J usage is TRBJ2-7; 7 bases line up with TRBD2. This CDR3 has 17 amino acids. V dropped 1 base and J dropped 5; count of bases not matched to a gene: 14. CDR1 and CDR2 from the germline V gene are SGHNT and YENEEA. The CDR3 protein is CASSLVLAGESRDEQYF. CDR3 in DNA: TGTGCCAGCAGCTTAGTTCTCGCGGGAGAGAGTAGAGACGAGCAGTACTTC.

The genes are TRBV12-5 and TRBJ2-7, with D unresolved. The CDR3 extends over 13 amino acids. Trimming took 1 base from V and 6 from J, leaving 10 bases between them. From germline, CDR1 is LGHNT and CDR2 FRNRAP. In DNA form, the CDR3 reads TGTGCTAGTGGTTTGGACCCAGGTCTCGAGCAGTACTTC. Its translation: CASGLDPGLEQYF.

V and J are TRBV6-5 and TRBJ2-5, with no clear D. Germline V gene lookup returns CDR1 MNHEY and CDR2 SVGAGI. The CDR3 is made up of 15 amino acids. Trimming cost V 5 bases and J 0 bases, with 13 bases left between them. CDR3 residues: CASSLLPRDQETQYF. CDR3 nucleotides: TGTGCCAGCAGTCTACTTCCGCGAGACCAAGAGACCCAGTACTTC.

This clone was picked up a small number of times. This sequence joins TRBV6-6 and TRBJ1-4, with 9 bases lining up with TRBD1. The germline CDR1 and CDR2 sequences are MNHNY and SVGAGI (reference sequence). The CDR3 consists of 15 residues. V was clipped by 7 bases and J by 5 bases; unmatched bases: 8. Here the CDR3 reads CASTLMTGGNEKLFF. The CDR3 DNA is TGTGCCAGCACCTTAATGACAGGGGGAAATGAAAAACTGTTTTTT.

The chain recombines TRBV13 with TRBJ1-3; TRBD1 is a possible D gene (5 bases). The V gene lost 6 bases and the J gene lost 0 bases, with 30 bases spanning the gap. The CDR3 is 21 residues long. CDR1 and CDR2 from the germline V gene are PRHDT and FYEKMQ (reference sequence). The CDR3 nucleotides read TGTGCCAGCAGTAGGCGGGGGGATTGGGGCTTGCCCTTTGACTCTGGAAACACCATATATTTT. Protein sequence: CASSRRGDWGLPFDSGNTIYF.

The CDR3 DNA follows: TGCAGCGTACGACAGGGGGCGGACACTGAAGCTTTCTTT. Translated, it gives CSVRQGADTEAFF. The rearrangement uses TRBV29-1 and TRBJ1-1; 10 bases are shared with TRBD1. The V gene's germline CDR1 is SQVTM and CDR2 ANQGSEA. V lost 6 bases and J lost 3; bases outside the gene matches: 4. The CDR3 consists of 13 residues.

This chain joins TRBV10-3 and TRBJ1-1, with D possibly matching TRBD1 (6 bases). CDR1 is ENHRY, CDR2 SYGVKD, per germline. The CDR3 runs to 13 residues. Deletions cut 4 bases from V and 7 bases from J, with 13 bases between. The CDR3, as DNA: TGTGCCATCAGTGTTACAGGGCATGGTGAAGCTTTCTTT. It specifies CAISVTGHGEAFF.

CDR3 residues: CASPRGSGNNEQFF. The CDR3 coding sequence is TGTGCCAGTCCGAGGGGGTCAGGCAACAATGAGCAGTTCTTC. This chain uses TRBV6-1 with TRBJ2-1; D might be TRBD1 (6 bases). Germline V gives CDR1 MNHNS, CDR2 SASEGT. Trimming took 9 bases from V and 5 from J, leaving 17 bases between them. The CDR3 loop spans 14 amino acids.

The chain recombines TRBV28 with TRBJ2-1; TRBD2 matches at 7 bases. Germline V gene data show CDR1 as MDHEN and CDR2 as SYDVKM. The CDR3 sequence is 15 residues long. The V and J ends lost 1 base and 6 bases, in that order; junction bases with no gene match: 6. In DNA, the CDR3 is TGTGCCAGCAGTTTATCTCCTAGCGGAATCAATGAGCAGTTCTTC. Residues: CASSLSPSGINEQFF. The whole variable domain, filled in from reference TRBV28 and TRBJ2-1, reads DVKVTQSSRYLVKRTGEKVFLECVQDMDHENMFWYRQDPGLGLRLIYFSYDVKMKEKGDIPEGYSVSREKKERFSLILESASTNQTSMYLCASSLSPSGINEQFFGPGTRLTVL.

The gene calls are TRBV11-2 and TRBJ2-5; TRBD2 might be the D (6 bases). The V and J ends lost 11 bases and 5 bases respectively, with 18 bases between them. The length of the CDR3 is 13 residues. Germline-derived CDR1 and CDR2 are SGHAT and FQNNGV. CDR3 sequence reads: CACGRENRETQYF. DNA for the CDR3: TGTGCCTGTGGACGGGAGAACCGGGAGACCCAGTACTTC.

V usage is TRBV4-1 and J usage is TRBJ2-7; D is undetermined. This CDR3 spans 14 amino acids. V was pared by 0 bases and J by 2 bases, with 8 bases between. The germline V gene has CDR1 MGHRA and CDR2 YSYEKL. This CDR3 reads CASSQEGAAYEQYF. CDR3 nucleotide sequence: TGCGCCAGCAGCCAAGAAGGAGCTGCCTACGAGCAGTACTTC.

The chain joins TRBV9 to TRBJ1-4; no reliable D call. Trimming removed 2 bases at V and 0 bases at J, with 8 bases between. CDR1 is SGDLS, CDR2 YYNGEE, per germline. This CDR3 contains 15 residues. CDR3 sequence reads: CASSVTPATNEKLFF. The CDR3 DNA follows: TGTGCCAGCAGCGTCACTCCTGCAACTAATGAAAAACTGTTTTTT.

The chain carries TRBV6-1 and TRBJ2-7, with D tentatively TRBD2 (6 bases). The CDR3 contains 14 residues. V was shortened by 10 bases and J by 0 bases, with 16 bases between the two germline ends. Per the germline V gene, CDR1 is MNHNS and CDR2 is SASEGT. The CDR3 region is CATRGSAGSYEQYF. CDR3 sequence (DNA): TGTGCCACCCGGGGGTCCGCGGGCTCCTACGAGCAGTACTTC.

This clone was found once. The chain uses TRBV11-2 and TRBJ2-3, with TRBD2 matching 8 bases. CDR1 is SGHAT, CDR2 FQNNGV, per germline. V shed 6 bases and J 0 bases; nucleotides not matched to a gene: 5. CDR3 length: 15 residues. DNA for the CDR3: TGTGCCAGCAGGTTTTCGGGAGGGAGCACAGATACGCAGTATTTT. Protein sequence: CASRFSGGSTDTQYF.

V is TRBV27 and J is TRBJ2-7, with 11 bases fitting TRBD2. The CDR3 is 16 amino acids. Germline V lookup: CDR1 MNHEY, CDR2 SMNVEV (reference sequence). V was clipped by 8 bases and J by 2 bases; unmatched bases: 11. CDR3 sequence: CASGTGLAGWPYEQYF. The CDR3 bases are TGTGCCAGCGGAACTGGACTAGCGGGCTGGCCCTACGAGCAGTACTTC.

The chain joins TRBV11-2 to TRBJ2-7; TRBD2 matches at 7 bases. V lost 5 bases, J lost 2 bases, and 12 bases stayed unmatched. The CDR3 extends over 16 amino acids. CDR1 is SGHAT and CDR2 is FQNNGV in the germline V gene. The CDR3 spells CASSMDRASGTYEQYF. As DNA, the CDR3 is TGTGCCAGCAGCATGGATCGGGCTAGCGGAACCTACGAGCAGTACTTC.

This chain links TRBV7-9 with TRBJ1-3; D perhaps matches TRBD1 (5 bases). Germline CDR1 is SEHNR and CDR2 is FQNEAQ (reference sequence). Trimming stripped 5 bases from V and 2 bases from J, with 13 bases between. The CDR3 has 15 amino acids. In DNA form, the CDR3 reads TGTGCCAGCAGCCCTTCTGGGGCCACTGGAAACACCATATATTTT. Its protein product is CASSPSGATGNTIYF.

The chain's CDR3 is CASSLVAGAGQPQHF. The DNA for the CDR3 is TGTGCCAGCAGCTTAGTGGCTGGGGCGGGACAGCCCCAGCATTTT. This sequence joins TRBV11-2 and TRBJ1-5, with a possible D match to TRBD1 (5 bases). The V end lost 1 base, the J end lost 7 bases, and 14 bases lay between the germline ends. CDR1 is SGHAT, CDR2 FQNNGV, per germline. The CDR3 runs to 15 residues.

The V and J genes are TRBV10-2 and TRBJ2-7; 9 nucleotides line up with TRBD2. Unmatched junction bases numbered 8, after V lost 7 bases and J lost 1 base. Germline lookup yields CDR1 WSHSY and CDR2 SAAADI. The CDR3 loop spans 15 amino acids. The CDR3 DNA reads as TGCGCCAGCACAGTAGCGGGAGAACCTTCCTACGAGCAGTACTTC. This translates into CASTVAGEPSYEQYF.

This clone was picked up one time. The chain combines TRBV6-5 with TRBJ2-7, with D possibly TRBD2 on 6 matching bases. Germline V gives CDR1 MNHEY, CDR2 SVGAGI. Deletions cut 2 bases from V and 2 bases from J, with 7 bases between. The CDR3 consists of 13 residues. In DNA form, the CDR3 reads TGTGCCAGCAGTTACGGCGGGACCTACGAGCAGTACTTC. Translation: CASSYGGTYEQYF.

The chain is built from TRBV10-3 and TRBJ2-7; D gene uncertain. The V end lost 0 bases, the J end lost 4 bases, and 7 bases lay between the germline ends. In germline, CDR1 is ENHRY, CDR2 SYGVKD. This CDR3 spans 13 amino acids. The CDR3 sequence is CAISESWAYEQYF. The CDR3 region has the DNA TGTGCCATCAGTGAGTCCTGGGCTTACGAGCAGTACTTC.

The J gene is TRBJ2-3, the V gene TRBV5-6; 8 nucleotides line up with TRBD1. The CDR3 runs to 16 residues. CDR1 and CDR2 (germline): SGHDT, YYEEEE. V was pared by 4 bases and J by 3 bases, with 10 bases of the junction left unmatched. CDR3 nucleotides: TGTGCCAGCAGCCTGGTCTTCAGGGGGCTGACAGATACGCAGTATTTT. It yields the protein CASSLVFRGLTDTQYF. The complete variable domain, with remaining parts taken from reference TRBV5-6 and TRBJ2-3, reads DAGVTQSPTHLIKTRGQQVTLRCSPKSGHDTVSWYQQALGQGPQFIFQYYEEEERQRGNFPDRFSGHQFPNYSSELNVNALLLGDSALYLCASSLVFRGLTDTQYFGPGTRLTVL.

CDR3 residues: CASSFDAGGAYEQYF. The CDR3 DNA is TGCGCCAGCAGCTTTGACGCGGGGGGGGCCTACGAGCAGTACTTC. The chain carries TRBV5-1 and TRBJ2-7; 9 bases are a match to TRBD2. After removal of 2 bases from V and 2 bases from J, the junction contained 5 bases not matched to a gene. Germline lookup yields CDR1 SGHRS and CDR2 YFSETQ. The CDR3 totals 15 residues.

This clone was observed a few times. This chain connects TRBV4-3 to TRBJ2-2; perhaps TRBD1 as D (6 bases). The CDR3 runs 16 residues. Germline-derived CDR1 and CDR2 are LGHNA and YSLEER. The V gene lost 0 bases and the J gene lost 6 bases, with 14 bases spanning the gap. In DNA, the CDR3 is TGCGCCAGCAGCCAAGATCGAGACAGGTGGTCCGGGGAGCTGTTTTTT. This gives the protein CASSQDRDRWSGELFF.